What follows are 27 T cell receptor beta chains derived from one specimen sequenced in a study of cytomegalovirus exposure and HLA in healthy donors. Primers: 60 Vbeta forward and 13 Jbeta reverse. Produced via immunoSEQ multiplex PCR; TCRdb's table is partial and in-frame only. The sample lists about 180,000 clones, more than 80% occurring once. Sequences were obtained from PBMCs. Receptors originate from a woman aged 18-29 years in good health and CMV-seropositive.

V is TRBV6-5 and J is TRBJ2-7, with 7 bases aligning to TRBD1. After removal of 2 bases from V and 1 base from J, the junction contained 5 bases not matched to a gene. Germline V gene data show CDR1 as MNHEY and CDR2 as SVGAGI. CDR3 length: 15 residues. CDR3 nucleotides: TGTGCCAGCAGTTACCACGACAGGGAATCCTACGAGCAGTACTTC. Protein product: CASSYHDRESYEQYF.

The gene calls are TRBV7-6 and TRBJ2-1; perhaps TRBD1 as D (6 bases). Trimming removed 1 base at V and 6 bases at J, with 13 bases between. The CDR3 is 15 residues long. CDR1 and CDR2 (germline): SGHVS, FNYEAQ. CDR3 coding DNA: TGTGCCAGCAGCTTAGTGCGGCAGGGGATCAATGAGCAGTTCTTC. It encodes CASSLVRQGINEQFF.

This rearrangement joins TRBV23-1 to TRBJ1-5; 10 bases line up with TRBD1. TRBV23-1 is reported as an ORF; its role is uncertain. J was trimmed by 3 bases and V by 6 bases; bases with no gene match: 8. The CDR3 spans 16 residues. CDR3 sequence: CASSWAGTGDNQPQHF. For the CDR3, the DNA is TGCGCCAGCAGCTGGGCCGGGACAGGGGACAATCAGCCCCAGCATTTT.

The chain links TRBV6-5 to TRBJ1-1; no clear D gene. The germline V and J ends were trimmed by 4 bases and 4 bases, with 16 bases remaining between them. This CDR3 is built from 15 residues. CDR1 is MNHEY, CDR2 SVGAGI, per germline. CDR3 bases: TGTGCCAGCAGTTCCCATCCGAGAGGAGGCACTGAAGCTTTCTTT. Translation: CASSSHPRGGTEAFF.

This rearrangement joins TRBV4-1 to TRBJ2-7; no clear D gene. The CDR3 is 11 residues long. Germline V lookup: CDR1 MGHRA, CDR2 YSYEKL. Deletions cut 1 base from V and 6 bases from J, with 4 bases between. The CDR3 region is CASSQVGEQYF. CDR3 sequence (DNA): TGCGCCAGCAGCCAAGTCGGCGAGCAGTACTTC.

The V and J genes are TRBV19 and TRBJ2-2, with 11 positions matching TRBD1. V shed 5 bases and J 4 bases; nucleotides not matched to a gene: 6. CDR1 is LNHDA and CDR2 is SQIVND in the germline V gene (reference sequence). The CDR3 totals 16 residues. The CDR3 DNA reads TGTGCCAGTAGTGCCGGACAGGGGGCCGGCACCGGGGAGCTGTTTTTT. Amino acids: CASSAGQGAGTGELFF.

This clone was detected only once. Germline and junction disagree at one end, which may indicate a read error. The rearrangement links TRBV7-7 to TRBJ2-3, with a possible D match to TRBD2 (6 bases). This CDR3 comprises 13 residues. Looked up from germline, CDR1 is SSHAT and CDR2 is FNYEAQ (reference sequence). The CDR3 here is CASSTGVTDTQYF. CDR3 in DNA: TGTGCTAGCAGCACGGGAGTCACAGATACGCAGTATTTT.

The V and J genes are TRBV5-6 and TRBJ2-3, with 9 nucleotides matching TRBD2. CDR3 size: 15 residues. The V gene end was trimmed by 1 base and the J gene end by 4 bases; junction bases not matched to a gene: 4. The germline CDR1 and CDR2 sequences are SGHDT and YYEEEE. CDR3 coding DNA: TGTGCCAGCAGCTTGAGTCTAGCGGGGCCAGATACGCAGTATTTT. It yields the protein CASSLSLAGPDTQYF. Full variable domain (missing parts from reference TRBV5-6 and TRBJ2-3): DAGVTQSPTHLIKTRGQQVTLRCSPKSGHDTVSWYQQALGQGPQFIFQYYEEEERQRGNFPDRFSGHQFPNYSSELNVNALLLGDSALYLCASSLSLAGPDTQYFGPGTRLTVL.

The chain has TRBV13 and TRBJ2-1; 9 bases agree with TRBD2. Germline V gene sequence: CDR1 PRHDT, CDR2 FYEKMQ (reference sequence). This CDR3 contains 14 residues. Trimming removed 6 bases from V and 6 bases from J; junction bases left unmatched: 6. CDR3 DNA sequence: TGTGCCAGCAGAACGGGACTAGCCCCCAATGAGCAGTTCTTC. Translated: CASRTGLAPNEQFF.

The V and J genes are TRBV6-5 and TRBJ1-6; D gene ambiguous. In germline, CDR1 is MNHEY, CDR2 SVGAGI. Trimming took off 0 bases at V and 2 bases at J, with 5 bases between the two ends. The CDR3 covers 15 residues. As DNA, the CDR3 is TGTGCCAGCAGTTACTCTAAGCCCTATAATTCACCCCTCCACTTT. Protein sequence: CASSYSKPYNSPLHF.

The chain employs TRBV4-2 and TRBJ1-5; D is perhaps TRBD1 (6 bases). V lost 3 bases and J 5 bases, leaving 8 bases between the germline ends. This CDR3 contains 13 residues. Germline V gene lookup returns CDR1 LGHNA and CDR2 YNFKEQ. The CDR3 DNA is TGTGCCAGCAGCCAGGGACAAGATCAGCCCCAGCATTTT. Protein product: CASSQGQDQPQHF.

This chain uses TRBV7-6 with TRBJ1-2, with 9 bases matching TRBD1. The CDR3 loop spans 13 amino acids. Germline V lookup: CDR1 SGHVS, CDR2 FNYEAQ. J gave up 6 bases and V 1 base, and 0 bases lay outside the gene matches. The CDR3 DNA sequence: TGTGCCAGCAGCTTAGGGACAGGGGATGGCTACACCTTC. Translated, it gives CASSLGTGDGYTF. Full variable domain (missing parts from reference TRBV7-6 and TRBJ1-2): GAGVSQSPRYKVTKRGQDVALRCDPISGHVSLYWYRQALGQGPEFLTYFNYEAQQDKSGLPNDRFSAERPEGSISTLTIQRTEQRDSAMYRCASSLGTGDGYTFGSGTRLTVV.

CDR3 sequence reads: CASSLGQTGRQPQHF. The CDR3 DNA reads TGTGCCAGCAGCTTGGGACAGACCGGAAGGCAGCCCCAGCATTTT. The chain links TRBV5-6 to TRBJ1-5, with D tentatively TRBD1 (5 bases). V lost 0 bases to trimming and J lost 7 bases, with 14 bases between them. This CDR3 is 15 amino acids long. The germline gives CDR1 SGHDT, CDR2 YYEEEE.

The count of this clone is one. J is TRBJ2-5 and V is TRBV5-6; 7 nucleotides line up with TRBD1. This CDR3 spans 16 amino acids. With 2 bases clipped from V and 1 base from J, the junction kept 8 bases outside the gene matches. The germline V gene has CDR1 SGHDT and CDR2 YYEEEE. CDR3 nucleotide sequence: TGTGCCAGCAGCTTAGGAACAGGGGCTAGCCAAGAGACCCAGTACTTC. Its translation is CASSLGTGASQETQYF. The whole variable domain, remainder taken from reference TRBV5-6 and TRBJ2-5, is DAGVTQSPTHLIKTRGQQVTLRCSPKSGHDTVSWYQQALGQGPQFIFQYYEEEERQRGNFPDRFSGHQFPNYSSELNVNALLLGDSALYLCASSLGTGASQETQYFGPGTRLLVL.

The J gene is TRBJ1-2, the V gene TRBV28; tentatively, D is TRBD1 (6 bases). V was trimmed by 4 bases and J by 7 bases, leaving 16 bases between them. The CDR3 spans 14 residues. Germline V gene data show CDR1 as MDHEN and CDR2 as SYDVKM. The CDR3 DNA is TGTGCCAGCAGTTCTACCCAGGGGATCCCTGGCTACACCTTC. Translated: CASSSTQGIPGYTF.

This clone has more than one count but fewer than ten. The chain employs TRBV7-9 and TRBJ2-1, with a possible D match to TRBD1 (5 bases). The V and J ends lost 1 base and 5 bases respectively, with 15 bases between them. The CDR3 totals 16 residues. Germline CDR1 and CDR2: SEHNR and FQNEAQ (reference sequence). Here the CDR3 DNA reads TGTGCCAGCAGCTTAGAGTCAGGGATATATGACAATGAGCAGTTCTTC. This encodes CASSLESGIYDNEQFF.

The chain is built from TRBV7-2 and TRBJ2-3; 9 bases match TRBD2. The J segment lost 0 bases and the V segment lost 5 bases, leaving 15 bases of the junction unmatched. Germline-derived CDR1 and CDR2 are SGHTA and FQGNSA. This CDR3 has 19 amino acids. The CDR3 spells CASSPLRGGGILSTDTQYF. DNA for the CDR3: TGTGCCAGCAGCCCGCTGCGGGGGGGCGGGATACTTAGCACAGATACGCAGTATTTT.

The chain links TRBV5-6 to TRBJ1-2; D possibly corresponds to TRBD1 (5 bases). The germline CDR1 and CDR2 sequences are SGHDT and YYEEEE. This CDR3 spans 15 amino acids. V was cut by 4 bases and J by 7 bases, with 20 bases left in between. This CDR3 reads CASSAVPGRGGGYTF. DNA for the CDR3: TGTGCCAGCAGCGCCGTCCCCGGGAGGGGTGGTGGCTACACCTTC.

The chain carries TRBV9 and TRBJ2-1; D call uncertain. Per the germline V gene, CDR1 is SGDLS and CDR2 is YYNGEE. The CDR3 is 12 residues long. V dropped 4 bases and J dropped 6 bases, with 8 bases sitting between them. Here the CDR3 reads CASSTVGNEQFF. Here the CDR3 DNA reads TGTGCCAGCAGCACAGTGGGCAATGAGCAGTTCTTC.

This rearrangement joins TRBV7-2 to TRBJ2-1; the D gene is possibly TRBD2 (6 bases). V was pared by 1 base and J by 8 bases, with 18 bases between. CDR3 size: 16 residues. Germline V gene data show CDR1 as SGHTA and CDR2 as FQGNSA. The CDR3 is CASSLVGGDPGDEQFF. In DNA form, the CDR3 reads TGTGCCAGCAGCTTAGTTGGCGGGGATCCGGGGGATGAGCAGTTCTTC.

The chain joins TRBV10-3 to TRBJ2-7, with a weak D call TRBD2 (5 bases). CDR1 is ENHRY and CDR2 is SYGVKD in the germline V gene. This CDR3 region has 12 residues. Trimming left V 2 bases short and J 5 bases short, with 7 bases between. As DNA, the CDR3 is TGTGCCATCAGTGAGGTCGGGGACGAGCAGTACTTC. Amino acids: CAISEVGDEQYF.

V usage is TRBV7-2 and J usage is TRBJ2-2; D is possibly TRBD1 (6 bases). The germline V gene has CDR1 SGHTA and CDR2 FQGNSA. With 3 bases removed from V and 4 bases from J, the gap between germline ends came to 9 bases. The CDR3 runs to 14 residues. The CDR3: CASSFLGGTGELFF. CDR3 sequence (DNA): TGTGCCAGCAGCTTCCTAGGGGGCACCGGGGAGCTGTTTTTT.

This clone was seen more than once but under ten times. The chain joins TRBV2 to TRBJ1-1; perhaps TRBD1 as D (5 bases). Trimming left V 5 bases short and J 10 bases short, with 17 bases between. CDR3 length: 13 residues. The germline CDR1 and CDR2 sequences are SNHLY and FYNNEI. The CDR3 is CASSPMGLRRAFF. For the CDR3, the DNA is TGTGCCAGCAGTCCTATGGGACTGAGAAGAGCTTTCTTT.

This clone has just one count. The J gene is TRBJ1-5, the V gene TRBV5-8, with TRBD1 matching over 10 bases. This CDR3 spans 15 amino acids. Germline values: CDR1 SGHTS, CDR2 YDEGEE. V was clipped by 4 bases and J by 6 bases; unmatched bases: 7. CDR3 sequence: CASSPTGGLGQPQHF. In nucleotides, the CDR3 is TGTGCCAGCAGCCCGACAGGGGGCTTAGGTCAGCCCCAGCATTTT. The full variable domain, in which reference TRBV5-8 and TRBJ1-5 provide the parts outside the CDR3, is EAGVTQSPTHLIKTRGQQATLRCSPISGHTSVYWYQQALGLGLQFLLWYDEGEERNRGNFPPRFSGRQFPNYSSELNVNALELEDSALYLCASSPTGGLGQPQHFGDGTRLSIL.

V is TRBV21-1 and J is TRBJ1-5. TRBV21-1 is an annotated pseudogene. The CDR3 covers 15 residues. CDR3 region: CASGTGGDSNQPQHF. Written as DNA, the CDR3 is TGTGCCAGCGGAACGGGGGGTGATAGCAATCAGCCCCAGCATTTT.

The genes are TRBV12-5 and TRBJ2-3; D is possibly TRBD1 (6 bases). The CDR3 extends over 14 amino acids. V lost 1 base to trimming and J lost 3 bases, with 8 bases between them. CDR1 and CDR2 from the germline V gene are LGHNT and FRNRAP. The CDR3: CASGLDRATDTQYF. CDR3 DNA: TGTGCTAGTGGTTTGGACAGGGCTACAGATACGCAGTATTTT.

This clone was counted only a few times. The CDR3 sequence is CASSQPTGGRYTEAFF. The CDR3 bases are TGCGCCAGCAGCCAACCGACAGGGGGTCGTTACACTGAAGCTTTCTTT. The chain recombines TRBV4-1 with TRBJ1-1, with 9 positions matching TRBD1. Germline V gene lookup returns CDR1 MGHRA and CDR2 YSYEKL. The length of the CDR3 is 16 residues. V dropped 2 bases and J dropped 3; count of bases not matched to a gene: 7.